The 25 T cell receptor beta chains presented below share a single source sample, sequenced in a study of OX40 agonist ivuxolimab in advanced cancers. Clones were sequenced by immunoSEQ multiplex PCR, and TCRdb holds only the in-frame ones, with some missing. The table includes tens of thousands of clones, about 87% detected once. The specimen was CD4+ or CD8+ T cells sorted from blood, collected in a trial of the OX40 agonist ivuxolimab. Receptors were obtained from an adult with an advanced solid tumor such as melanoma, head and neck, liver or kidney cancer.

The chain recombines TRBV7-9 with TRBJ1-1; unclear D gene. V lost 3 bases and J 1 base, leaving 3 bases between the germline ends. The CDR3 is 12 amino acids. In germline, CDR1 is SEHNR, CDR2 FQNEAQ (reference sequence). CDR3 nucleotide sequence: TGTGCCAGCAGCTTTGGGAACACTGAAGCTTTCTTT. Its protein product is CASSFGNTEAFF.

This chain links TRBV4-3 with TRBJ2-5, with TRBD2 matching over 15 bases. The CDR3 covers 16 residues. The V gene's germline CDR1 is LGHNA and CDR2 YSLEER. V lost 4 bases to trimming and J lost 3 bases; unmatched junction nucleotides: 3. The chain's CDR3 is CASSPGLAGGEETQYF. As DNA, the CDR3 is TGCGCCAGCAGCCCCGGACTAGCGGGGGGGGAAGAGACCCAGTACTTC.

The CDR3 DNA sequence: TGTGCCAGCAGCCTTCCTGTGTATAGCAATCAGCCCCAGCATTTT. It translates to CASSLPVYSNQPQHF. J is TRBJ1-5 and V is TRBV28; D gene unclear. The CDR3 consists of 15 residues. From germline, CDR1 is MDHEN and CDR2 SYDVKM. V was clipped by 6 bases and J by 0 bases, with 12 bases between them. Drawing the rest from reference TRBV28 and TRBJ1-5, the complete variable domain is DVKVTQSSRYLVKRTGEKVFLECVQDMDHENMFWYRQDPGLGLRLIYFSYDVKMKEKGDIPEGYSVSREKKERFSLILESASTNQTSMYLCASSLPVYSNQPQHFGDGTRLSIL.

The J gene is TRBJ2-2, the V gene TRBV11-1; D is possibly TRBD1 or TRBD2 (6 bases each). CDR1 is SGHAT, CDR2 FQDESV, per germline (reference sequence). V lost 3 bases and J lost 7, with 15 bases in between. The CDR3 contains 15 residues. The CDR3 DNA reads as TGTGCCAGCAGCTTCCAGGGGCCGGGAGACGGGGAGCTGTTTTTT. This sequence encodes CASSFQGPGDGELFF.

A few counts support this clone. J is TRBJ2-1 and V is TRBV7-2, with TRBD1 matching over 7 bases. V gave up 3 bases and J gave up 5 bases; unmatched junction bases: 7. The CDR3 is 15 residues long. CDR1 and CDR2 from the germline V gene are SGHTA and FQGNSA. The CDR3 loop is CASSFTGTANNEQFF. The CDR3 DNA reads TGTGCCAGCAGCTTTACCGGGACAGCGAACAATGAGCAGTTCTTC.

The chain recombines TRBV6-1 with TRBJ2-1; the D gene is possibly TRBD1 (5 bases). V was pared by 1 base and J by 3 bases, with 13 bases between. Per the germline V gene, CDR1 is MNHNS and CDR2 is SASEGT. CDR3 length: 16 residues. The CDR3 coding sequence is TGTGCCAGCAGTGAAGATGGCAGGGTAAGCTACAATGAGCAGTTCTTC. This gives the protein CASSEDGRVSYNEQFF.

V is TRBV28 and J is TRBJ1-5; D is perhaps TRBD1 (6 bases). CDR1 is MDHEN and CDR2 is SYDVKM in the germline V gene. The CDR3 loop spans 15 amino acids. Trimming pared 1 base from V and 2 bases from J, leaving 9 bases between. CDR3 residues: CASSLSTGRNQPQHF. CDR3 DNA sequence: TGTGCCAGCAGTTTATCGACAGGACGCAATCAGCCCCAGCATTTT.

The chain links TRBV6-5 to TRBJ1-6; D might be TRBD1 (5 bases). The CDR3 is 16 residues long. The germline gives CDR1 MNHEY, CDR2 SVGAGI. The ends were cut back, 0 bases at V and 0 bases at J, with 6 bases in the middle. In nucleotides, the CDR3 is TGTGCCAGCAGTTACTCGCAGGGCTCCTATAATTCACCCCTCCACTTT. It specifies CASSYSQGSYNSPLHF.

This clone appeared a single time. The chain links TRBV6-1 to TRBJ1-1; weak D call: TRBD1 (5 bases). Per germline, CDR1 MNHNS and CDR2 SASEGT. Trimming left V 2 bases short and J 6 bases short, with 10 bases between. CDR3 size: 13 residues. CDR3 bases: TGTGCCAGCAGTGAATCAGGGACCCCTGAAGCTTTCTTT. As protein: CASSESGTPEAFF.

Only one count was recorded for this clone. This chain links TRBV5-4 with TRBJ2-3; D gene unclear. The V end lost 0 bases, the J end lost 0 bases, and 11 bases lay between the germline ends. Germline V CDR1 and CDR2: SGHNT, YYREEE (reference sequence). The CDR3 has 16 residues. The CDR3 loop is CASSLAGGSSTDTQYF. The DNA of the CDR3 is TGTGCCAGCAGCTTGGCCGGCGGCTCTAGCACAGATACGCAGTATTTT.

The chain recombines TRBV5-1 with TRBJ1-2, with D tentatively TRBD1 (5 bases). Trimming pared 0 bases from V and 5 bases from J, leaving 8 bases between. CDR1 is SGHRS, CDR2 YFSETQ, per germline. The CDR3 is 13 residues long. In DNA, the CDR3 is TGCGCCAGCAGCTTGGGGGGGACGTATGGCTACACCTTC. It specifies CASSLGGTYGYTF.

The chain uses TRBV5-6 and TRBJ1-3; D might be TRBD1 (6 bases). CDR3 length equals 14 residues. Germline V gene lookup returns CDR1 SGHDT and CDR2 YYEEEE. Trimming stripped 4 bases from V and 7 bases from J, with 15 bases between. CDR3 loop: CASSPQGYRNTIYF. As DNA, the CDR3 is TGTGCCAGCAGCCCACAGGGTTATCGGAACACCATATATTTT.

This clone has just one count. The V call is TRBV27, the J call TRBJ2-1, with 7 nucleotides matching TRBD2. Germline V gene data show CDR1 as MNHEY and CDR2 as SMNVEV (reference sequence). Trimming took 6 bases from V and 9 from J; bases not matched to a gene: 8. The CDR3 sequence is 13 residues long. The chain's CDR3 is CASRLGTTAEQFF. The CDR3 bases are TGTGCCAGCAGGCTTGGGACTACGGCTGAGCAGTTCTTC.

The chain joins TRBV5-8 to TRBJ2-7, with 9 nucleotides matching TRBD1. The CDR3 covers 16 residues. Germline V gene sequence: CDR1 SGHTS, CDR2 YDEGEE. The trim removed 8 bases at V and 0 bases at J, leaving 12 bases unmatched. CDR3 in amino acids: CASRKRGDRDSYEQYF. The CDR3, as DNA: TGTGCCAGTCGAAAGAGGGGGGACAGGGACTCCTACGAGCAGTACTTC.

CDR3 in amino acids: CASSILGGLNQPQHF. The CDR3, as DNA: TGTGCCAGTAGTATACTCGGGGGTCTCAATCAGCCCCAGCATTTT. The chain has TRBV19 and TRBJ1-5, with D possibly matching TRBD1 (5 bases). This CDR3 has 15 amino acids. Germline values: CDR1 LNHDA, CDR2 SQIVND (reference sequence). The V and J ends lost 2 bases and 3 bases respectively, with 11 bases between them.

The chain carries TRBV7-9 and TRBJ2-5, with 12 bases identical to TRBD2. The germline V gene has CDR1 SEHNR and CDR2 FQNEAQ (reference sequence). The junction had 7 bases not matched to a gene; V was cut back by 0 bases and J by 5 bases. The CDR3 consists of 17 residues. The DNA for the CDR3 is TGTGCCAGCAGCTTAGCGTCGACTAGCGGGAGACGTGAGACCCAGTACTTC. It codes for CASSLASTSGRRETQYF.

The V gene is TRBV30, the J gene TRBJ1-2; D remains unclear. This CDR3 has 13 residues. Per germline, CDR1 GTSNPN and CDR2 SVGIG (reference sequence). Trimming pared 1 base from V and 4 bases from J, leaving 10 bases between. CDR3 nucleotides: TGTGCCTGGAGTGAGGCGGGCGTCTATGGCTACACCTTC. Its protein product is CAWSEAGVYGYTF.

The rearrangement links TRBV28 to TRBJ2-3; tentative D call: TRBD2 (5 bases). Germline assignment: CDR1 MDHEN and CDR2 SYDVKM. The CDR3 spans 11 residues. Trimming took 7 bases from V and 6 from J, leaving 8 bases between them. CDR3 DNA sequence: TGTGCCAGCATTACTAGGGATACGCAGTATTTT. Translation: CASITRDTQYF.

This chain connects TRBV11-3 to TRBJ2-3, with unresolved D. Trimming removed 4 bases at V and 0 bases at J, with 8 bases between. The germline V gene encodes CDR1 SGHNT and CDR2 YENEEA. There are 14 residues in the CDR3. The CDR3 protein is CASSSAASTDTQYF. The CDR3 region has the DNA TGTGCCAGCAGCTCCGCCGCAAGCACAGATACGCAGTATTTT.

The chain carries TRBV5-1 and TRBJ2-1; 11 bases are shared with TRBD1. The CDR3 is 15 amino acids. Germline CDR1 SGHRS, CDR2 YFSETQ. The junction had 8 bases not matched to a gene; V was cut back by 4 bases and J by 8 bases. The CDR3 spells CASSPGGTGGHEQFF. The CDR3 DNA reads TGCGCCAGCAGCCCCGGAGGGACAGGGGGGCATGAGCAGTTCTTC. Complete variable domain (other parts from reference TRBV5-1 and TRBJ2-1): KAGVTQTPRYLIKTRGQQVTLSCSPISGHRSVSWYQQTPGQGLQFLFEYFSETQRNKGNFPGRFSGRQFSNSRSEMNVSTLELGDSALYLCASSPGGTGGHEQFFGPGTRLTVL.

V usage is TRBV7-2 and J usage is TRBJ2-5, with 7 positions matching TRBD1. The V gene end was trimmed by 5 bases and the J gene end by 5 bases; junction bases not matched to a gene: 2. This CDR3 is built from 12 residues. Germline-derived CDR1 and CDR2 are SGHTA and FQGNSA. CDR3 nucleotides: TGTGCCAGCAGCAAACAGGGGGAGACCCAGTACTTC. The encoded protein is CASSKQGETQYF. Full variable domain (remainder filled in from reference TRBV7-2 and TRBJ2-5): GAGVSQSPSNKVTEKGKDVELRCDPISGHTALYWYRQSLGQGLEFLIYFQGNSAPDKSGLPSDRFSAERTGGSVSTLTIQRTQQEDSAVYLCASSKQGETQYFGPGTRLLVL.

This clone was found once. V is TRBV9 and J is TRBJ2-3; possibly TRBD1 for D (5 bases). The germline CDR1 and CDR2 sequences are SGDLS and YYNGEE. V dropped 0 bases and J dropped 6 bases, with 17 bases sitting between them. There are 16 residues in the CDR3. DNA for the CDR3: TGTGCCAGCAGCGTAGTGGGCCAGGGCAACCCCGATACGCAGTATTTT. Protein product: CASSVVGQGNPDTQYF.

The gene calls are TRBV6-5 and TRBJ1-2; possible D gene TRBD1, 6 bases. V lost 0 bases to trimming and J lost 4 bases, with 12 bases between them. There are 15 residues in the CDR3. The germline CDR1 and CDR2 sequences are MNHEY and SVGAGI. The CDR3 here is CASSYSRQGTYGYTF. CDR3 in DNA: TGTGCCAGCAGTTACTCGAGGCAGGGGACCTATGGCTACACCTTC.

The J gene is TRBJ1-5, the V gene TRBV4-1; perhaps TRBD1 as D (5 bases). Trimming removed 1 base from V and 3 bases from J, with 10 bases in between. Germline values: CDR1 MGHRA, CDR2 YSYEKL. The CDR3 extends over 15 amino acids. The CDR3 DNA sequence: TGCGCCAGCAGCCAAGGGACCAGGGACAATCAGCCCCAGCATTTT. Translation: CASSQGTRDNQPQHF.

This clone has a single count. This chain uses TRBV9 with TRBJ1-2; possible D gene TRBD1, 5 bases. The CDR3 has 15 residues. Trimming took off 0 bases at V and 0 bases at J, with 9 bases between the two ends. CDR1 and CDR2 from the germline V gene are SGDLS and YYNGEE. The CDR3 DNA sequence: TGTGCCAGCAGCGTAGGTCAGGGAACTAACTATGGCTACACCTTC. Protein: CASSVGQGTNYGYTF.